The rows below give T cell receptor beta chains drawn from one sample of a study of blood T cell repertoires in COVID-19. This table comes from immunoSEQ multiplex PCR, and its TCRdb copy is limited to in-frame clones, with some not included. The repertoire includes tens of thousands of clones, roughly 71% of them detected once, and over 5% sits in the top ten. The sequenced sample consisted of peripheral blood. The receptor set was obtained from a woman aged 50 to 60 with active or convalescent COVID-19. Both conserved end residues are trimmed from each CDR3. Each record gives: J gene, V gene, CDR3 protein.

>TRBJ2-5|TRBV4-3
ASSQDYGLAGDQETQY
>TRBJ2-1|TRBV7-6
ASSLDTPSWNEQF
>TRBJ1-4|TRBV6-5
ASSPRQVLNEKLF
>TRBJ1-2|TRBV19
ASARDAEGLNGYT
>TRBJ1-5|TRBV19
ASTSAVRGPQH
>TRBJ2-7|TRBV5-1
ASSLDLAGEDEQY
>TRBJ2-7|TRBV6-1
ASSAEGGDGSYEQY
>TRBJ2-7|TRBV2
ASSYRGGYEQY
>TRBJ1-5|TRBV10-3
AISEGQGNQPQH
>TRBJ1-2|TRBV7-8
ASSRIQGRANYGYT
>TRBJ2-5|TRBV18
ASSPTGGRETQY
>TRBJ2-7|TRBV14
ASSQLSRGFTGDSYEQY
>TRBJ2-1|TRBV7-3
ASSLVKGGWHNEQF
>TRBJ1-6|TRBV12-5
ASGGGGQGSRGSPLH
>TRBJ1-4|TRBV15
ATSRRKAGTTNEKLF
>TRBJ2-3|TRBV6-5
ASGGQGLSTDTQY
>TRBJ1-2|TRBV7-2
ASSPGQGNPYGYT
>TRBJ1-4|TRBV2
ASSRQSSVEKLF
>TRBJ2-7|TRBV21-1
ASSSFPGYEQY
>TRBJ1-5|TRBV19
ASSWQFQGTQH
>TRBJ2-3|TRBV19
ASKAQGGTDTQY
>TRBJ2-1|TRBV7-6
ASSRSSGRASDEQF
>TRBJ2-2|TRBV6-5
ASSRNTGELF
>TRBJ2-5|TRBV5-4
ASSHLAGEGETQY
>TRBJ2-3|TRBV29-1
SFGGRTDTQY
>TRBJ2-7|TRBV28
ASRGAYEQY
>TRBJ2-1|TRBV4-3
ASSQDLAGAYNEQF
>TRBJ2-4|TRBV7-2
ASSLGPGQKNIQY
>TRBJ1-5|TRBV24-1
ATAGHLSNQPQH
>TRBJ1-5|TRBV10-3
AISDGAGNQPQH
>TRBJ1-2|TRBV4-1
ASSLRRGAEYGYT
>TRBJ2-5|TRBV6-5
ASSPNQGRETQY
>TRBJ2-3|TRBV11-3
ASSTGRSTDTQY
>TRBJ2-2|TRBV30
AWRHRIGAGDTGELF
>TRBJ2-5|TRBV5-6
ASSGLAGETQY
>TRBJ1-1|TRBV10-3
AIRPGTGGLNTEAF
>TRBJ2-1|TRBV12-5
ASGDSGGPNEQF
>TRBJ1-2|TRBV7-9
ASSEGVSNYGYT
>TRBJ2-1|TRBV2
ASFPGLAVYNEQF
>TRBJ2-7|TRBV11-2
ASSPGISSSYEQY
>TRBJ2-7|TRBV20-1
SASRQGTYEQY
>TRBJ1-3|TRBV6-5
ASSYSRVGNTIY
>TRBJ2-1|TRBV11-2
ASSLVGVSYNEQF
>TRBJ2-3|TRBV7-8
ASSLYLLAGSDTQY
>TRBJ2-2|TRBV5-1
ASSPGTRRTGELF
>TRBJ1-1|TRBV6-5
ASSSTGTGNTEAF
>TRBJ1-5|TRBV6-2/TRBV6-3
ASSYGAPGQPQH
>TRBJ2-1|TRBV6-5
ASRRAGGDEQF
>TRBJ1-2|TRBV3-1/TRBV3-2
ASSQGPKQGVVYGYT
>TRBJ2-7|TRBV2
ASKLAGDSYEQY
>TRBJ1-1|TRBV29-1
SVEAFGQAPGTEAF
>TRBJ1-3|TRBV5-4
ASSGTLGNTIY
>TRBJ1-2|TRBV9
ASSAGQRFGYT
>TRBJ1-2|TRBV7-2
ASSPDRGQGGYT
>TRBJ1-1|TRBV5-1
ASSLLTGTNQAF